The 8 T cell receptor beta chains below all came from one sample that was sequenced in a study of Graves' ophthalmopathy and Graves' hyperthyroidism. Amplification of the TCR beta CDR3 regions used RNA transcripts (as template). HTBI primers were used in a first-round RT-PCR, which preceded a second-round multiplex PCR. From the multiplex PCR reads, TCRdb called clonotypes with MiXCR, one entry per CDR3 protein. This sample yields 660,000 or so distinct CDR3 sequences, of which approximately 39% are seen a single time; around 3.3% belongs to the top ten. The material sequenced was peripheral blood. These TCRs come from an adult man with Graves' ophthalmopathy.

CDR3 coding DNA: TGTGCCACCAGTGGGACAGGTCCTCACGAGCAGTACTTC. Its translation: CATSGTGPHEQYF. The V and J genes are TRBV24-1 and TRBJ2-7, with 7 positions matching TRBD1. This CDR3 is 13 amino acids long. The V gene's germline CDR1 is KGHDR and CDR2 SFDVKD. Trimming removed 5 bases from V and 5 bases from J; junction bases left unmatched: 5.

This clonotype has more than one count but fewer than ten. V is TRBV28 and J is TRBJ1-5; no firm D call. This CDR3 is 14 amino acids long. V dropped 8 bases and J dropped 7 bases, with 18 bases sitting between them. Per germline, CDR1 MDHEN and CDR2 SYDVKM. This CDR3 is CASSPRLGWQPQHF. Written as DNA, the CDR3 is TGTGCCAGCTCCCCCCGACTGGGGTGGCAGCCCCAGCATTTT.

Worth noting for this clonotype: A much larger clone differs by one base, so this may be a read error. The rearrangement links TRBV19 to TRBJ1-2; D is undetermined. The CDR3 is 14 amino acids. Germline V lookup: CDR1 LNHDA, CDR2 SQIVND (reference sequence). The CDR3 sequence: CASSPPTGPYDYTF. The CDR3 region has the DNA TGTGCCAGTAGTCCCCCGACCGGCCCCTATGACTACACCTTC.

This sequence joins TRBV7-8 and TRBJ2-2; TRBD2 matches 12 bases. CDR3 length: 20 residues. The V and J ends lost 6 bases and 4 bases, in that order; junction bases with no gene match: 18. Germline V gene sequence: CDR1 SGHVS, CDR2 FQNEAQ. As DNA, the CDR3 is TGTGCCAGCAGATTTAGCAGGCTAGCGGGGGGGCCGAAGGGCACCGGGGAGCTGTTTTTT. Translating it yields CASRFSRLAGGPKGTGELFF.

This clonotype has a count of ten or more. The gene calls are TRBV5-1 and TRBJ1-6, with TRBD1 identical over 9 bases. J was trimmed by 9 bases and V by 2 bases; bases with no gene match: 3. Per germline, CDR1 SGHRS and CDR2 YFSETQ. The length of the CDR3 is 14 residues. This chain's CDR3 is CASSLGTGTSPLHF. For the CDR3, the DNA is TGCGCCAGCAGCTTAGGGACAGGGACTTCACCCCTCCACTTT.

Remarks on this clonotype: This clone may be a read error of a much larger clone one base away. The chain is built from TRBV11-2 and TRBJ2-5; D might be TRBD2 (5 bases). Germline CDR1 reads SGHAT; CDR2 reads FQNNGV. The CDR3 sequence is 13 residues long. Trimming pared 1 base from V and 5 bases from J, leaving 8 bases between. The CDR3 DNA follows: TGTGCCAGCAGCTTAGGACTAATGGAGACCCAGTACTTC. As protein: CASSLGLMETQYF.

This clonotype has ten or more counts. The chain joins TRBV12-3 or TRBV12-4 to TRBJ1-1; 12 positions agree with TRBD1. V dropped 6 bases and J dropped 6; count of bases not matched to a gene: 17. This CDR3 comprises 18 residues. CDR3 bases: TGTGCCAGCAGCCCCGCAACCCGGGACAGGGGGCTCGTCGCTGAAGCTTTCTTT. As protein: CASSPATRDRGLVAEAFF.

Remarks on this clonotype: In this CDR3 the conserved last residue, phenylalanine or tryptophan, is missing, so a read error is likely. This chain joins TRBV20-1 and TRBJ2-7, with TRBD1 matching over 7 bases. The V gene's germline CDR1 is DFQATT and CDR2 SNEGSKA (reference sequence). The CDR3 loop spans 13 amino acids. The V and J ends lost 2 bases and 4 bases, in that order; junction bases with no gene match: 5. CDR3 sequence reads: CSARSGDSYEQYL. In DNA, the CDR3 is TGCAGTGCTAGATCCGGGGACAGTTACGAGCAGTACCTC.